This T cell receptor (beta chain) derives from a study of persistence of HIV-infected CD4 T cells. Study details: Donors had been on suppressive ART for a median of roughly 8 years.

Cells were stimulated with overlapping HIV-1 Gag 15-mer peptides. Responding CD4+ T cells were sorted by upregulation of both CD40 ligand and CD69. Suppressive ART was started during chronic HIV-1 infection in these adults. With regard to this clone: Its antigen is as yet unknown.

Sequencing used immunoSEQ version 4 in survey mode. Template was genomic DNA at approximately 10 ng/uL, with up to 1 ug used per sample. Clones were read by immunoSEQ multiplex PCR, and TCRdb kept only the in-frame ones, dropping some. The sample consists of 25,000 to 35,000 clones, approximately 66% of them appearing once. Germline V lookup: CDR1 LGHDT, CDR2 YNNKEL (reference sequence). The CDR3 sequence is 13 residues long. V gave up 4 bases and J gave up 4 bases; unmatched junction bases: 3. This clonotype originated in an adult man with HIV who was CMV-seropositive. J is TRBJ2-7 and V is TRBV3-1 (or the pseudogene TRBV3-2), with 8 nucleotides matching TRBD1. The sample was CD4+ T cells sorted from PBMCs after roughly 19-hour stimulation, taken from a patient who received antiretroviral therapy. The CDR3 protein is CASSLDRAYEQYF. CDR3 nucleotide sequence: TGTGCCAGCAGCCTGGACAGGGCATACGAGCAGTACTTC.